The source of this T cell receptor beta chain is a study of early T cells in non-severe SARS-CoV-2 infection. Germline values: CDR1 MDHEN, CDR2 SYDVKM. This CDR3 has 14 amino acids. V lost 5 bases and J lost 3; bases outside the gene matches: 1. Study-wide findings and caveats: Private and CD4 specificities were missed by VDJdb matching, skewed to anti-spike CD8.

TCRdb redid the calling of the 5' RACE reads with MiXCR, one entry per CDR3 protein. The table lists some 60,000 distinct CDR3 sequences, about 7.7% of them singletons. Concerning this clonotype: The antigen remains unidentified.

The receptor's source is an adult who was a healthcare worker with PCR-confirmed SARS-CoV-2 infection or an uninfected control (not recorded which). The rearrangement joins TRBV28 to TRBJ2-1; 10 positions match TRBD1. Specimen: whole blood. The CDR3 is CASSGTGVYNEQFF. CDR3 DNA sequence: TGTGCCAGCAGTGGGACAGGGGTCTACAATGAGCAGTTCTTC.